This T cell receptor beta chain was sequenced during a study of blood T cell repertoires in COVID-19. In the study overall: The samples span acute and convalescent COVID-19 from the United States, Italy and Spain.

Germline CDR1 SNHLY, CDR2 FYNNEI. V dropped 4 bases and J dropped 4; count of bases not matched to a gene: 4. CDR3 length: 15 amino acids. In Seattle, patients joined the study during active infection and were tracked longitudinally. In the authors' workflow: Reference gene primer amplification yielded estimated nucleated cell counts. This table comes from immunoSEQ multiplex PCR, and its TCRdb copy is limited to in-frame clones, with some not included. V and J calls and clone size come straight from that table; D and trimming were deduced from the DNA. The sample includes fewer than 200,000 clones, roughly 80% of them seen just once.

Sequencing used peripheral blood. The chain uses TRBV2 and TRBJ1-5; TRBD1 agrees at 10 bases. The source is a woman between 70 and 85 years old with COVID-19, enrolled during active disease. The CDR3 spells CASSGDRGFNQPQHF. The DNA for the CDR3 is TGTGCCAGCAGTGGGGACAGGGGTTTTAATCAGCCCCAGCATTTT.